This T cell receptor beta chain came from a study of OX40 agonist ivuxolimab in advanced cancers. Overall study findings and caveats: Low normalized T-cell clonal expansion also characterized some of the nonresponders.

Patients were excluded for autoimmune disease history or systemic immunosuppression. This clone has only one observation. What it binds is unknown. The germline gives CDR1 ENHRY, CDR2 SYGVKD. The ends lost 3 bases at V and 5 bases at J; junction bases unmatched: 4. The CDR3 sequence is 15 residues long. Using immunoSEQ multiplex PCR, the repertoire was profiled, and TCRdb retains in-frame clones only, with some absent. There are about 79,000 clones in the sample; about 89% occur only once, and 10% to 15% lies in the top ten. The sample in question was CD4+ or CD8+ T cells sorted from blood, obtained in a trial of the OX40 agonist ivuxolimab. This TCR was recovered from an adult with an advanced solid tumor such as melanoma, head and neck, liver or kidney cancer. The chain uses TRBV10-3 and TRBJ2-5, with 12 bases matching TRBD2. This CDR3 is CAISDLAGGGETQYF. CDR3 bases: TGTGCCATCAGTGACCTAGCGGGAGGGGGGGAGACCCAGTACTTC.